Detailed here is one T cell receptor (beta chain). The antigen is unknown. This sample is part of a study of cytomegalovirus exposure and HLA in healthy donors. Study outcomes and limitations: Rare TCR sequences predominated, though certain public TCRs were found in many donors.

The PCR ran on 60 Vbeta and 13 Jbeta primers. Profiling relied on immunoSEQ multiplex PCR, and the TCRdb table lists in-frame clones only, not all of them. Counted here are 150,000 to 200,000 clones, 65% to 85% occurring once; the ten biggest clones make up under 2%. Germline V lookup: CDR1 LNHDA, CDR2 SQIVND (reference sequence). The CDR3 is made up of 15 amino acids. The J segment lost 1 base and the V segment lost 7 bases, leaving 8 bases of the junction unmatched. Sequencing was performed on PBMCs. The receptor was isolated from a man aged 35-49 years in good health and CMV-seropositive. The genes are TRBV19 and TRBJ1-1, with 8 bases aligning to TRBD1. The CDR3 coding sequence is TGTGCCAGTACCCCCCTTGGGACAGGGAACACTGAAGCTTTCTTT. It yields the protein CASTPLGTGNTEAFF. Full variable domain (remainder filled in from reference TRBV19 and TRBJ1-1): DGGITQSPKYLFRKEGQNVTLSCEQNLNHDAMYWYRQDPGQGLRLIYYSQIVNDFQKGDIAEGYSVSREKKESFPLTVTSAQKNPTAFYLCASTPLGTGNTEAFFGQGTRLTVV.